This T cell receptor beta chain was retrieved from a study of blood T cells in healthy people across ages. Study-wide findings and caveats: The study lacked donor CMV status, which possibly confounded expanded clonotype changes.

Concerning this clonotype: Its cognate antigen is unknown.

This CDR3 contains 12 residues. The V end was cut by 3 bases, the J end by 7 bases, with 12 bases between. The V gene's germline CDR1 is DFQATT and CDR2 SNEGSKA (reference sequence). Using a J-beta primer mix together with a sample-barcoded 5' primer, a second PCR was run for about 6 to 12 cycles. In TCRdb, the 5' RACE reads were re-called with MiXCR into one record per CDR3 protein. The table shows about 930,000 distinct CDR3 sequences, with about 27% occurring only once. The sample was also reused in another study, on T cells of mothers and their children.

The sequence was collected from a woman in her forties in good health. The specimen was blood. The J gene is TRBJ2-5, the V gene TRBV20-1; no clear D. CDR3 region: CSASPWAGTQYF. The CDR3 nucleotides are TGCAGTGCTAGCCCATGGGCTGGGACCCAGTACTTC.